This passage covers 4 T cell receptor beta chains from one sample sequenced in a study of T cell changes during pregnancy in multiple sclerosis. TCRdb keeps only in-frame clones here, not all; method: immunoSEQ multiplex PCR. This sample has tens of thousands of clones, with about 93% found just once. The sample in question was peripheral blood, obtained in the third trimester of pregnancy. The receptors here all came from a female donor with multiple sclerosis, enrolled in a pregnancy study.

The CDR3 region has the DNA TGTGCCAGCAGCTCCCTCCTAGGCAATGAGCAGTTCTTC. Translating it yields CASSSLLGNEQFF. The chain links TRBV7-6 to TRBJ2-1; D remains unclear. Germline V CDR1 and CDR2: SGHVS, FNYEAQ. CDR3 length: 13 residues. Deletions cut 4 bases from V and 6 bases from J, with 10 bases between.

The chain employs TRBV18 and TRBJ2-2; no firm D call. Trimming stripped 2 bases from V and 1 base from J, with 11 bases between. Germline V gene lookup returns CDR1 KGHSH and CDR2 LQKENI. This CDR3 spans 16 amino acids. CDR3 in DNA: TGTGCCAGCTCACCATTGCGGAGCTTGAACACCGGGGAGCTGTTTTTT. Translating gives CASSPLRSLNTGELFF.

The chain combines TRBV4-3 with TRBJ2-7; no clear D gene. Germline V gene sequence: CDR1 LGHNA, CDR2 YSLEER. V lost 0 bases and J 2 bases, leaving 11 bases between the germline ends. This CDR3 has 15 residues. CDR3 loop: CASSQDRQVPYEQYF. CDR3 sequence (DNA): TGCGCCAGCAGCCAAGATCGGCAGGTCCCCTACGAGCAGTACTTC.

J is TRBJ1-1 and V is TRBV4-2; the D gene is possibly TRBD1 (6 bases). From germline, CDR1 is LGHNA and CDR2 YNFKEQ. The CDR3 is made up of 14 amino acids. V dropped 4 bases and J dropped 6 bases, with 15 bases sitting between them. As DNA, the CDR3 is TGTGCCAGCAGCCCGAACCAGGGGTGGGCTGAAGCTTTCTTT. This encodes CASSPNQGWAEAFF.